The 14 T cell receptor beta chains in this list originate from one sample, sequenced in a study of cytomegalovirus exposure and HLA in healthy donors. This PCR relied on a set of 60 Vbeta primers and 13 Jbeta primers. Clones were read by immunoSEQ multiplex PCR, and TCRdb kept only the in-frame ones, dropping some. The sample has around 140,000 clones; around 80% are singletons. The sequencing sample was made of PBMCs. Receptor source: a female donor in good health and CMV-seronegative.

This chain links TRBV28 with TRBJ1-2; 7 bases line up with TRBD1. Germline V gives CDR1 MDHEN, CDR2 SYDVKM. V shed 3 bases and J 2 bases; nucleotides not matched to a gene: 6. The CDR3 covers 15 residues. The CDR3 protein is CASSFLTGNNYGYTF. The CDR3 DNA reads as TGTGCCAGCAGTTTTCTGACAGGGAACAACTATGGCTACACCTTC.

Remarks on this clone: Germline is not matched at one junction end, which may reflect a read error. V usage is TRBV7-8 and J usage is TRBJ1-2; 10 positions match TRBD1. This CDR3 spans 15 amino acids. Germline CDR1 SGHVS, CDR2 FQNEAQ. The CDR3, as DNA: TGTGCCAGCAGCAATCATCGGACAGGGGGGTATGGCTACCCCTTC. It translates to CASSNHRTGGYGYPF.

A few counts support this clone. The chain is built from TRBV21-1 and TRBJ1-4. TRBV21-1 constitutes a pseudogene. CDR3 length: 14 residues. CDR3 residues: CASSKVAGVEKLFF. As DNA, the CDR3 is TGTGCCAGCAGCAAAGTTGCGGGGGTGGAAAAACTGTTTTTT.

The chain combines TRBV29-1 with TRBJ1-1; D perhaps matches TRBD1 (5 bases). CDR1 and CDR2 from the germline V gene are SQVTM and ANQGSEA. The CDR3 has 15 amino acids. The V and J ends lost 3 bases and 3 bases respectively, with 17 bases between them. CDR3 loop: CSVDIKFGGYTEAFF. CDR3 coding DNA: TGCAGCGTTGATATCAAATTCGGGGGTTACACTGAAGCTTTCTTT.

In its sample, this clone was seen a few times. The chain is built from TRBV5-6 and TRBJ1-4; weak D call: TRBD1 (5 bases). Germline CDR1 SGHDT, CDR2 YYEEEE. V was cut by 5 bases and J by 5 bases, with 10 bases left in between. The CDR3 extends over 13 amino acids. This chain's CDR3 is CASSLQGNEKLFF. The CDR3 DNA reads as TGTGCCAGCAGTTTGCAGGGCAATGAAAAACTGTTTTTT.

This clone was picked up one time. The V call is TRBV7-2, the J call TRBJ2-5; 9 bases are a match to TRBD2. The J call is uncertain, as TRBJ2-7 better fits the DNA end. The germline V gene encodes CDR1 SGHTA and CDR2 FQGNSA. The CDR3 is made up of 15 amino acids. The CDR3: CASSRGLAYGYEQYF. In nucleotides, the CDR3 is TGTGCCAGCAGCAGAGGACTAGCGTACGGCTACGAGCAGTACTTC.

The V gene is TRBV28, the J gene TRBJ1-2; TRBD1 agrees at 8 bases. This CDR3 region has 16 residues. Germline lookup yields CDR1 MDHEN and CDR2 SYDVKM. Trimming at V came to 6 bases and at J to 0 bases, leaving 9 bases not matched to a gene. CDR3 loop: CASRIDRGQTNYGYTF. The CDR3, as DNA: TGTGCCAGCAGGATAGACAGGGGCCAAACTAACTATGGCTACACCTTC.

The V call is TRBV13, the J call TRBJ2-1; TRBD1 might be the D (5 bases). V lost 5 bases and J 13 bases, leaving 12 bases between the germline ends. The CDR3 runs to 11 residues. Germline loops: CDR1 PRHDT, CDR2 FYEKMQ (reference sequence). The CDR3 is CASSQGAKQFF. The CDR3, as DNA: TGTGCCAGCAGCCAAGGGGCCAAACAGTTCTTC.

The chain is built from TRBV19 and TRBJ1-3; 8 bases align to TRBD1. Germline CDR1 LNHDA, CDR2 SQIVND (reference sequence). The CDR3 contains 14 residues. With V trimmed by 7 bases and J by 4 bases, 6 bases remained unmatched. CDR3 in DNA: TGTGCCAGTATCCAGGGGGCAAGAGGAAACACCATATATTTT. Protein: CASIQGARGNTIYF.

The chain employs TRBV4-2 and TRBJ2-1, with D possibly being TRBD1 (6 bases). The V end lost 0 bases, the J end lost 7 bases, and 10 bases lay between the germline ends. Germline CDR1 LGHNA, CDR2 YNFKEQ. This CDR3 is 14 amino acids long. CDR3 in amino acids: CASSQDPRGNEQFF. CDR3 sequence (DNA): TGTGCCAGCAGCCAAGATCCTAGGGGGAATGAGCAGTTCTTC.

The gene calls are TRBV30 and TRBJ1-5; 8 bases fit TRBD1. V dropped 0 bases and J dropped 4; count of bases not matched to a gene: 5. The V gene's germline CDR1 is GTSNPN and CDR2 SVGIG (reference sequence). The CDR3 length is 15 residues. The CDR3: CAWSVRRQGNQPQHF. CDR3 nucleotides: TGTGCCTGGAGTGTACGGCGACAGGGGAATCAGCCCCAGCATTTT. Drawing the rest from reference TRBV30 and TRBJ1-5, the complete variable domain is SQTIHQWPATLVQPVGSPLSLECTVEGTSNPNLYWYRQAAGRGLQLLFYSVGIGQISSEVPQNLSASRPQDRQFILSSKKLLLSDSGFYLCAWSVRRQGNQPQHFGDGTRLSIL.

The chain joins TRBV29-1 to TRBJ2-7; a possible D gene is TRBD2 (5 bases). The CDR3 loop spans 13 amino acids. Germline V lookup: CDR1 SQVTM, CDR2 ANQGSEA. V was pared by 5 bases and J by 7 bases, with 18 bases between. The DNA of the CDR3 is TGCAGCGTTCGGCCCGAGAGGGCTCGGGAGCAGTACTTC. It yields the protein CSVRPERAREQYF.

The rearrangement links TRBV10-3 to TRBJ2-2; 7 bases align to TRBD2. Trimming took 5 bases from V and 8 from J; bases not matched to a gene: 8. CDR1 is ENHRY, CDR2 SYGVKD, per germline. This CDR3 is built from 14 residues. The CDR3 sequence is CAISLSGVGGELFF. The CDR3 region has the DNA TGTGCCATCAGTCTCAGCGGGGTTGGTGGGGAGCTGTTTTTT.

The V gene is TRBV5-1, the J gene TRBJ2-5, with 7 bases fitting TRBD1. The CDR3 length is 12 residues. V dropped 5 bases and J dropped 4; count of bases not matched to a gene: 2. Germline V gene data show CDR1 as SGHRS and CDR2 as YFSETQ. For the CDR3, the DNA is TGCGCCAGCAGTCGGGACAGAGAGACCCAGTACTTC. Protein sequence: CASSRDRETQYF.